These 17 T cell receptor beta chains share one sample of origin, sequenced in a study of T cells after yellow fever vaccination. TCRdb processed the 5' RACE reads anew with MiXCR; each CDR3 protein has one entry. The sample records 500,000 to 650,000 distinct CDR3 sequences, about a sixth being singletons. This specimen was PBMCs, taken 4 to 5 days after the first yellow fever vaccination. Receptor source: a man between 18 and 35 years old who received the YFV17D yellow fever vaccine.

The chain is built from TRBV6-2 or TRBV6-3 and TRBJ2-2, with TRBD2 identical over 12 bases. Germline trimming cut 6 bases from V and 4 bases from J; bases unmatched to any gene: 15. Germline-derived CDR1 and CDR2 are MNHEY and SVGEGT. The length of the CDR3 is 19 residues. CDR3 sequence (DNA): TGTGCCAGCAGATATTTGGAGCCTAGCGGGGGGGACACCACCGGGGAGCTGTTTTTT. Translated: CASRYLEPSGGDTTGELFF.

V usage is TRBV11-2 and J usage is TRBJ1-3, with 9 bases that match TRBD1. Germline V CDR1 and CDR2: SGHAT, FQNNGV. Germline trimming cut 3 bases from V and 8 bases from J; bases unmatched to any gene: 2. The CDR3 is made up of 13 amino acids. The CDR3 loop reads CASSLTGGYTIYF. Written as DNA, the CDR3 is TGTGCCAGCAGCTTGACAGGGGGTTACACCATATATTTT. Full variable domain (outside the CDR3, taken from reference TRBV11-2 and TRBJ1-3): EAGVAQSPRYKIIEKRQSVAFWCNPISGHATLYWYQQILGQGPKLLIQFQNNGVVDDSQLPKDRFSAERLKGVDSTLKIQPAKLEDSAVYLCASSLTGGYTIYFGEGSWLTVV.

The CDR3 is CATSRGGLVAGDTQYF. CDR3 nucleotides: TGTGCCACCAGCAGAGGGGGACTAGTGGCAGGGGATACGCAGTATTTT. This sequence joins TRBV15 and TRBJ2-3, with 8 bases lining up with TRBD2. The CDR3 totals 16 residues. Germline CDR1 and CDR2: LNHNV and YYDKDF (reference sequence). The trim removed 1 base at V and 6 bases at J, leaving 9 bases unmatched. The variable domain in full, with the rest retrieved from reference TRBV15 and TRBJ2-3, is DAMVIQNPRYQVTQFGKPVTLSCSQTLNHNVMYWYQQKSSQAPKLLFHYYDKDFNNEADTPDNFQSRRPNTSFCFLDIRSPGLGDTAMYLCATSRGGLVAGDTQYFGPGTRLTVL.

This clonotype appeared a few times. V and J are TRBV10-3 and TRBJ2-5; 8 nucleotides agree with TRBD1. CDR1 and CDR2 (germline): ENHRY, SYGVKD. The CDR3 is 13 amino acids. The V and J ends lost 4 bases and 5 bases, in that order; junction bases with no gene match: 3. The chain's CDR3 is CAISGTGRETQYF. The CDR3 DNA sequence: TGTGCCATCAGTGGGACAGGGCGGGAGACCCAGTACTTC.

The chain uses TRBV19 and TRBJ2-3; D is perhaps TRBD1 (5 bases). Germline V gives CDR1 LNHDA, CDR2 SQIVND (reference sequence). V lost 5 bases and J lost 5, with 14 bases in between. This CDR3 region has 14 residues. The CDR3 bases are TGTGCCAGTAGTTGGTCTTTCAGGGAAGATACGCAGTATTTT. The encoded protein is CASSWSFREDTQYF. Variable domain in full (rest from reference TRBV19 and TRBJ2-3): DGGITQSPKYLFRKEGQNVTLSCEQNLNHDAMYWYRQDPGQGLRLIYYSQIVNDFQKGDIAEGYSVSREKKESFPLTVTSAQKNPTAFYLCASSWSFREDTQYFGPGTRLTVL.

This clonotype was seen more than once but under ten times. The CDR3 region has the DNA TGTGCCAGCAGTTACCGTGCGGGGGGGCCAGGTGAGCAGTTCTTC. Translating gives CASSYRAGGPGEQFF. V gene TRBV6-2 or TRBV6-3 combines with J gene TRBJ2-1, with 9 bases lining up with TRBD2. CDR3 size: 15 residues. Germline-derived CDR1 and CDR2 are MNHEY and SVGEGT. V trimming: 2 bases; J trimming: 9 bases; junction bases outside the gene matches: 8.

This chain joins TRBV5-4 and TRBJ1-5; perhaps TRBD1 as D (5 bases). The CDR3 loop spans 14 amino acids. V was cut by 7 bases and J by 0 bases, with 11 bases left in between. From germline, CDR1 is SGHNT and CDR2 YYREEE (reference sequence). The CDR3 DNA sequence: TGTGCCAGCCACCCCGGGGCTAGCAATCAGCCCCAGCATTTT. This translates into CASHPGASNQPQHF.

The CDR3 DNA reads TGTGCCAGCAGTTTTGGGGACGGCTACGAGCAGTACTTC. Its protein is CASSFGDGYEQYF. The V and J genes are TRBV27 and TRBJ2-7; D tentatively fits TRBD1 or TRBD2 (5 bases each). V shed 3 bases and J shed 3 bases, with 9 bases lying between them. CDR1 and CDR2 from the germline V gene are MNHEY and SMNVEV (reference sequence). The CDR3 covers 13 residues.

V gene TRBV27 combines with J gene TRBJ2-1; D is unclear. V dropped 8 bases and J dropped 5 bases, with 19 bases sitting between them. This CDR3 comprises 15 residues. CDR1 is MNHEY, CDR2 SMNVEV, per germline (reference sequence). CDR3 region: CASWPFGGRNNEQFF. CDR3 sequence (DNA): TGTGCCAGCTGGCCCTTTGGTGGAAGAAACAATGAGCAGTTCTTC.

This chain links TRBV6-4 with TRBJ1-6; no definite D call. Germline CDR1 reads MRHNA; CDR2 reads SNTAGT. This CDR3 contains 13 residues. Trimming pared 0 bases from V and 10 bases from J, leaving 7 bases between. CDR3 sequence: CASSDSKGSPLHF. The CDR3 coding sequence is TGTGCCAGCAGTGACTCAAAGGGCTCACCCCTCCACTTT.

This clonotype was seen more than once but under ten times. The V call is TRBV4-3, the J call TRBJ2-3; no firm D call. V lost 0 bases to trimming and J lost 5 bases, with 15 bases between them. The CDR3 totals 16 residues. Per the germline V gene, CDR1 is LGHNA and CDR2 is YSLEER. The CDR3 region is CASSQDGGGFVDTQYF. Written as DNA, the CDR3 is TGCGCCAGCAGCCAAGATGGCGGCGGCTTCGTAGATACGCAGTATTTT.

The table lists this clonotype with a few counts. The V call is TRBV12-3 or TRBV12-4, the J call TRBJ1-1, with 8 nucleotides matching TRBD1. The junction had 8 bases not matched to a gene; V was cut back by 7 bases and J by 1 base. This CDR3 spans 15 amino acids. CDR3 region: CASTPTGEENTEAFF. The CDR3 DNA follows: TGTGCCAGCACCCCGACAGGGGAGGAGAACACTGAAGCTTTCTTT.

The chain uses TRBV19 and TRBJ1-1, with D perhaps TRBD1 (5 bases). V was shortened by 5 bases and J by 3 bases, with 13 bases between the two germline ends. The CDR3 has 14 amino acids. From germline, CDR1 is LNHDA and CDR2 SQIVND (reference sequence). Here the CDR3 reads CASSVVWGDTEAFF. In DNA, the CDR3 is TGTGCCAGTAGTGTCGTCTGGGGGGACACTGAAGCTTTCTTT.

This sequence joins TRBV7-2 and TRBJ2-7; 7 bases agree with TRBD2. With V trimmed by 2 bases and J by 2 bases, 6 bases remained unmatched. Germline CDR1 reads SGHTA; CDR2 reads FQGNSA. This CDR3 comprises 15 residues. The CDR3 sequence is CASSLYWEGPYEQYF. For the CDR3, the DNA is TGTGCCAGCAGCTTATACTGGGAGGGACCCTACGAGCAGTACTTC.

The V gene is TRBV6-1, the J gene TRBJ2-1; D ambiguous. The germline CDR1 and CDR2 sequences are MNHNS and SASEGT. With 8 bases removed from V and 6 bases from J, the gap between germline ends came to 14 bases. The CDR3 spans 13 residues. The CDR3 here is CASGRLPFNEQFF. CDR3 sequence (DNA): TGTGCCAGCGGCCGGCTCCCCTTCAATGAGCAGTTCTTC.

This clonotype showed up just a few times. The gene calls are TRBV7-2 and TRBJ2-3; D is undetermined. Germline V gene sequence: CDR1 SGHTA, CDR2 FQGNSA. This CDR3 is built from 14 residues. The V and J ends lost 3 bases and 6 bases respectively, with 13 bases between them. CDR3: CASSFDGREDTQYF. CDR3 in DNA: TGTGCCAGCAGCTTTGATGGGCGAGAGGATACGCAGTATTTT.

The chain carries TRBV5-4 and TRBJ1-2; no definite D call. Germline V lookup: CDR1 SGHNT, CDR2 YYREEE (reference sequence). Trimming pared 0 bases from V and 5 bases from J, leaving 17 bases between. This CDR3 region has 16 residues. CDR3 in DNA: TGTGCCAGCAGCTTGGACACCCCACAGTTTGGTTATGGCTACACCTTC. Protein: CASSLDTPQFGYGYTF.